Below, 32 T cell receptor beta chains from the same sample are listed, as sequenced in a study of Graves' ophthalmopathy and Graves' hyperthyroidism. As the template, RNA transcripts were used to amplify TCR beta CDR3 regions. The library came from an HTBI-primed first-round RT-PCR and a second-round multiplex PCR. A single record per CDR3 protein comes from TCRdb applying MiXCR to the multiplex PCR reads. The sample holds 450,000 to 600,000 distinct CDR3 sequences; just under 40% are singletons and the top ten take 3.5% to 4.5%. The sample consisted of peripheral blood or thyroid tissue (not recorded which). The receptors derive from an adult man with Graves' hyperthyroidism.

In its sample, this clonotype was seen many times. The chain links TRBV20-1 to TRBJ1-1; D is uncertain. The germline CDR1 and CDR2 sequences are DFQATT and SNEGSKA (reference sequence). The V end lost 3 bases, the J end lost 1 base, and 12 bases lay between the germline ends. The CDR3 totals 14 residues. The CDR3 nucleotides read TGCAGTGCTAGGGTATGGGATCAGAACACTGAAGCTTTCTTT. It yields the protein CSARVWDQNTEAFF.

The gene calls are TRBV29-1 and TRBJ1-3; no clear D. V lost 7 bases and J 0 bases, leaving 10 bases between the germline ends. Germline CDR1 and CDR2: SQVTM and ANQGSEA. The CDR3 contains 13 residues. For the CDR3, the DNA is TGCAGCGCATGGACTCACTCTGGAAACACCATATATTTT. This codes for CSAWTHSGNTIYF.

This chain links TRBV10-3 with TRBJ1-5; TRBD1 agrees at 9 bases. This CDR3 spans 13 amino acids. Germline V gene data show CDR1 as ENHRY and CDR2 as SYGVKD. Germline trimming cut 9 bases from V and 5 bases from J; bases unmatched to any gene: 5. Here the CDR3 reads CAIPGQGDQPQHF. The DNA for the CDR3 is TGTGCCATTCCGGGACAGGGCGATCAGCCCCAGCATTTT.

The chain has TRBV24-1 and TRBJ2-7; tentatively, D is TRBD2 (5 bases). CDR1 and CDR2 (germline): KGHDR, SFDVKD. Trimming took off 0 bases at V and 3 bases at J, with 14 bases between the two ends. The CDR3 spans 16 residues. In DNA form, the CDR3 reads TGTGCCACCAGTGATTTGTCTAGGGCGGGTCACTACGAGCAGTACTTC. Translating it yields CATSDLSRAGHYEQYF.

About this clonotype: Germline and junction disagree at one end, which may indicate a read error. V gene TRBV5-5 combines with J gene TRBJ1-6; D not certain. The CDR3 runs 15 residues. CDR1 and CDR2 (germline): SGHKS, YYEKEE (reference sequence). Here the CDR3 DNA reads TGCGCCAGCAGCCAAGGCAGTCAGGTTAATTCACCCCTCCACTTT. Its protein product is CASSQGSQVNSPLHF.

In this sample, this clonotype turned up many times. The chain combines TRBV20-1 with TRBJ2-7, with 7 bases aligning to TRBD2. V was clipped by 3 bases and J by 2 bases; unmatched bases: 10. Looked up from germline, CDR1 is DFQATT and CDR2 is SNEGSKA (reference sequence). The CDR3 consists of 15 residues. The CDR3: CSASQSSGGAYEQYF. CDR3 in DNA: TGCAGTGCTAGTCAATCTAGCGGAGGGGCCTACGAGCAGTACTTC.

The rearrangement uses TRBV24-1 and TRBJ1-4; D unclear. In germline, CDR1 is KGHDR, CDR2 SFDVKD. This CDR3 has 15 residues. Trimming removed 0 bases from V and 5 bases from J, with 9 bases in between. The CDR3 DNA reads TGTGCCACCAGTGATTTGCCGGGGTACAATGAAAAACTGTTTTTT. It specifies CATSDLPGYNEKLFF.

This chain links TRBV19 with TRBJ2-7, with 9 bases fitting TRBD1. V was clipped by 3 bases and J by 1 base; unmatched bases: 10. The germline gives CDR1 LNHDA, CDR2 SQIVND (reference sequence). The CDR3 sequence is 17 residues long. The chain's CDR3 is CASSMRALGTGSYEQYF. CDR3 DNA: TGTGCCAGTAGTATGCGGGCGCTCGGGACAGGGTCCTACGAGCAGTACTTC.

This clonotype has ten or more counts. The rearrangement uses TRBV7-2 and TRBJ2-6; TRBD1 might be the D (6 bases). Per germline, CDR1 SGHTA and CDR2 FQGNSA. The germline V and J ends were trimmed by 5 bases and 0 bases, with 14 bases remaining between them. The CDR3 spans 17 residues. Here the CDR3 DNA reads TGTGCCAGCAGCCGAGACAGGTTCCCCTCTGGGGCCAACGTCCTGACTTTC. It codes for CASSRDRFPSGANVLTF.

This clonotype showed up many times. The chain carries TRBV4-1 and TRBJ2-7; tentative D call: TRBD2 (5 bases). Trimming took 3 bases from V and 5 from J, leaving 11 bases between them. The CDR3 is 13 residues long. The germline gives CDR1 MGHRA, CDR2 YSYEKL. As DNA, the CDR3 is TGCGCCAGCAGCCACCACACTAGTAACGAGCAGTACTTC. Protein: CASSHHTSNEQYF.

CDR3 nucleotide sequence: TGCAGCGTTGCCCCGAGCTCCCCGGGCACCATATATTTT. Protein product: CSVAPSSPGTIYF. The chain joins TRBV29-1 to TRBJ1-3, with D uncertain. The germline CDR1 and CDR2 sequences are SQVTM and ANQGSEA. The CDR3 has 13 residues. Trimming stripped 4 bases from V and 9 bases from J, with 16 bases between.

A word on this clonotype: A read error may be the cause here, since a much bigger clone is one base away. The chain joins TRBV7-2 to TRBJ2-2; D unresolved. From germline, CDR1 is SGHTA and CDR2 FQGNSA. The CDR3 runs to 15 residues. CDR3 sequence reads: CASSLSDFNTVELFF. The CDR3 nucleotides read TGTGCCAGCAGCTTAAGCGACTTCAACACCGTGGAGCTGTTTTTT.

Ten or more counts support this clonotype. This chain links TRBV20-1 with TRBJ1-4; a weak D match, TRBD1 (5 bases). Trimming stripped 3 bases from V and 5 bases from J, with 10 bases between. The CDR3 contains 13 residues. Germline V gene sequence: CDR1 DFQATT, CDR2 SNEGSKA (reference sequence). The CDR3: CSASGGVNEKLFF. In DNA, the CDR3 is TGCAGTGCTAGTGGGGGGGTAAATGAAAAACTGTTTTTT.

This clonotype has only one observation. The junction differs from germline at one of its ends, possibly a read error. The CDR3: CSASSPLAGAETQYF. In DNA, the CDR3 is TGCAGTGCTAGTAGTCCGCTAGCGGGAGCAGAGACACAGTACTTC. The rearrangement uses TRBV20-1 and TRBJ2-5; 10 bases match TRBD2. CDR3 length: 15 amino acids. Germline V gives CDR1 DFQATT, CDR2 SNEGSKA (reference sequence).

The gene calls are TRBV7-6 and TRBJ1-2, with 7 nucleotides matching TRBD1. The CDR3 contains 18 residues. V trimming: 5 bases; J trimming: 4 bases; junction bases outside the gene matches: 19. In germline, CDR1 is SGHVS, CDR2 FNYEAQ. The CDR3 DNA sequence: TGTGCCAGCAGCGTTGTGCAAGTGGGACAGTCTCAGAGCTATGGCTACACCTTC. It translates to CASSVVQVGQSQSYGYTF.

Worth noting for this clonotype: Compared with germline, one end of the junction differs, possibly owing to a read error. This rearrangement joins TRBV5-4 to TRBJ2-7; D perhaps matches TRBD2 (6 bases). The J call is doubtful: the DNA matches TRBJ2-5 better. Germline V gene sequence: CDR1 SGHNT, CDR2 YYREEE (reference sequence). This CDR3 comprises 15 residues. CDR3 protein: CASSLVSGAQGTQYF. Here the CDR3 DNA reads TGTGCCAGCAGCTTGGTTAGCGGAGCCCAAGGGACCCAGTACTTC.

The sample holds many counts of this clonotype. The J gene is TRBJ2-7, the V gene TRBV10-3; D possibly uses TRBD1 or TRBD2 (5 bases each). CDR1 is ENHRY, CDR2 SYGVKD, per germline. The V end was cut by 2 bases, the J end by 1 base, with 12 bases between. This CDR3 spans 15 amino acids. CDR3 residues: CAISESWDQSYEQYF. As DNA, the CDR3 is TGTGCCATCAGTGAGAGCTGGGACCAATCCTACGAGCAGTACTTC.

Comments on this clonotype: One end of the junction varies from germline; a read error may be responsible. This chain links TRBV5-5 with TRBJ1-1, with D possibly matching TRBD1 (5 bases). From germline, CDR1 is SGHKS and CDR2 YYEKEE (reference sequence). The CDR3 runs 14 residues. The CDR3 DNA reads TGTGTCAGCAGCTTAAGTGGTTCGGGGACTGAAGTTTTCTTT. Amino acids: CVSSLSGSGTEVFF.

In the case of this clonotype: Possible read error: a much larger clone is one base away. V is TRBV20-1 and J is TRBJ2-7; 10 bases fit TRBD2. The CDR3 sequence is 18 residues long. Germline V gives CDR1 DFQATT, CDR2 SNEGSKA (reference sequence). CDR3 DNA: TGCAGTGCTAGAGAGCCTAGCGGGAGAGAGGATTTAATCTACGGGCAGTACTTC. It yields the protein CSAREPSGREDLIYGQYF.

This clonotype has a count of ten or more. V usage is TRBV5-5 and J usage is TRBJ2-7, with 9 bases identical to TRBD1. The CDR3 is 13 amino acids. V lost 4 bases and J lost 2; bases outside the gene matches: 1. CDR1 is SGHKS, CDR2 YYEKEE, per germline (reference sequence). CDR3 bases: TGTGCCAGCAGCCGACAGGGGGCCTACGAGCAGTACTTC. Protein: CASSRQGAYEQYF. Full variable domain (missing parts from reference TRBV5-5 and TRBJ2-7): DAGVTQSPTHLIKTRGQQVTLRCSPISGHKSVSWYQQVLGQGPQFIFQYYEKEERGRGNFPDRFSARQFPNYSSELNVNALLLGDSALYLCASSRQGAYEQYFGPGTRLTVT.

The V gene is TRBV9, the J gene TRBJ1-1; D might be TRBD1 (6 bases). With 3 bases removed from V and 8 bases from J, the gap between germline ends came to 20 bases. The CDR3 is 15 residues long. Per germline, CDR1 SGDLS and CDR2 YYNGEE. CDR3 protein: CASSGPLAGGLEAFF. Written as DNA, the CDR3 is TGTGCCAGCAGCGGGCCCCTGGCGGGGGGGCTGGAAGCTTTCTTT.

This clonotype was picked up many times. The V call is TRBV2, the J call TRBJ1-3, with D hard to call. This CDR3 contains 15 residues. Between the trimmed V and J ends, which lost 6 bases and 1 base, there was a span of 13 bases. Germline-derived CDR1 and CDR2 are SNHLY and FYNNEI. The CDR3 sequence is CASRKAGQSGNTIYF. The CDR3 DNA reads TGTGCCAGCAGAAAAGCGGGCCAGTCTGGAAACACCATATATTTT.

The CDR3 sequence: CASSLAPAHNQETQYF. CDR3 coding DNA: TGTGCCAGCAGTTTAGCCCCAGCTCACAACCAAGAGACCCAGTACTTC. The V gene is TRBV12-3 or TRBV12-4, the J gene TRBJ2-5; D is uncertain. CDR3 length: 16 residues. V shed 0 bases and J shed 0 bases, with 11 bases lying between them.

This clonotype was seen more than once but under ten times. The gene calls are TRBV28 and TRBJ2-7; D ambiguous. V was cut by 8 bases and J by 3 bases, with 20 bases left in between. This CDR3 comprises 15 residues. CDR1 MDHEN and CDR2 SYDVKM come from the germline V gene. CDR3 residues: CASGPFKGPYYEQYF. The CDR3 nucleotides are TGTGCCAGCGGCCCCTTTAAAGGACCGTACTACGAGCAGTACTTC.

The DNA for the CDR3 is TGTGCCATCAGACTTGGGGGGACGAGGGGAGATACGCAGTATTTT. It specifies CAIRLGGTRGDTQYF. The chain recombines TRBV10-3 with TRBJ2-3; the D gene is possibly TRBD2 (6 bases). CDR3 length: 15 residues. The V and J ends lost 6 bases and 5 bases respectively, with 18 bases between them. CDR1 ENHRY and CDR2 SYGVKD come from the germline V gene.

V usage is TRBV20-1 and J usage is TRBJ1-6; possible D gene TRBD1, 6 bases. The CDR3 is 18 residues long. The V and J ends lost 4 bases and 2 bases respectively, with 21 bases between them. Per the germline V gene, CDR1 is DFQATT and CDR2 is SNEGSKA (reference sequence). The CDR3 DNA reads as TGCAGTGCTACCCCAAGCCGGGACATAGGCCCCTATAATTCACCCCTCCACTTT. It codes for CSATPSRDIGPYNSPLHF.

This clonotype was seen repeatedly, ten times or more. The V call is TRBV9, the J call TRBJ2-7, with D unresolved. Germline lookup yields CDR1 SGDLS and CDR2 YYNGEE. Trimming took 0 bases from V and 3 from J, leaving 10 bases between them. The CDR3 is 14 residues long. This CDR3 reads CASSVVAGDYEQYF. CDR3 nucleotide sequence: TGTGCCAGCAGCGTAGTGGCAGGAGACTACGAGCAGTACTTC.

This clonotype was counted at least ten times. The gene calls are TRBV9 and TRBJ2-5, with 8 bases matching TRBD1. V dropped 0 bases and J dropped 5; count of bases not matched to a gene: 6. This CDR3 region has 15 residues. Germline CDR1 and CDR2: SGDLS and YYNGEE. The CDR3 DNA sequence: TGTGCCAGCAGCGTAGCCCAGGGGGCGCGGGAGACCCAGTACTTC. It translates to CASSVAQGARETQYF.

A few counts support this clonotype. The V call is TRBV9, the J call TRBJ1-1; TRBD1 aligns across 7 bases. From germline, CDR1 is SGDLS and CDR2 YYNGEE. V trimming: 4 bases; J trimming: 13 bases; junction bases outside the gene matches: 13. The CDR3 consists of 13 residues. CDR3 in DNA: TGTGCCAGCAGCCCCCCAGGGGGGGTCCGGGTTTTCTTT. This gives the protein CASSPPGGVRVFF.

This clonotype has more than one count but fewer than ten. J is TRBJ2-7 and V is TRBV10-3, with TRBD1 matching 7 bases. Germline V CDR1 and CDR2: ENHRY, SYGVKD. This CDR3 has 15 residues. The CDR3: CARPGDSSTIYEQYF. As DNA, the CDR3 is TGTGCTAGACCAGGGGACAGCTCAACAATCTACGAGCAGTACTTC.

The chain carries TRBV29-1 and TRBJ1-5; the D is unclear. Germline V gene data show CDR1 as SQVTM and CDR2 as ANQGSEA. The CDR3 has 12 residues. V shed 8 bases and J shed 6 bases, with 14 bases lying between them. CDR3 residues: CSHDPGGQPQHF. The CDR3 DNA follows: TGCAGCCATGACCCAGGTGGTCAGCCCCAGCATTTT.

The chain combines TRBV7-8 with TRBJ2-1; 7 bases map to TRBD1. Unmatched junction bases numbered 8, after V lost 1 base and J lost 5 bases. This CDR3 comprises 16 residues. Per the germline V gene, CDR1 is SGHVS and CDR2 is FQNEAQ. The CDR3 DNA sequence: TGTGCCAGCAGCTTAGATGACAGGGTAGGAAACAATGAGCAGTTCTTC. Translating gives CASSLDDRVGNNEQFF.